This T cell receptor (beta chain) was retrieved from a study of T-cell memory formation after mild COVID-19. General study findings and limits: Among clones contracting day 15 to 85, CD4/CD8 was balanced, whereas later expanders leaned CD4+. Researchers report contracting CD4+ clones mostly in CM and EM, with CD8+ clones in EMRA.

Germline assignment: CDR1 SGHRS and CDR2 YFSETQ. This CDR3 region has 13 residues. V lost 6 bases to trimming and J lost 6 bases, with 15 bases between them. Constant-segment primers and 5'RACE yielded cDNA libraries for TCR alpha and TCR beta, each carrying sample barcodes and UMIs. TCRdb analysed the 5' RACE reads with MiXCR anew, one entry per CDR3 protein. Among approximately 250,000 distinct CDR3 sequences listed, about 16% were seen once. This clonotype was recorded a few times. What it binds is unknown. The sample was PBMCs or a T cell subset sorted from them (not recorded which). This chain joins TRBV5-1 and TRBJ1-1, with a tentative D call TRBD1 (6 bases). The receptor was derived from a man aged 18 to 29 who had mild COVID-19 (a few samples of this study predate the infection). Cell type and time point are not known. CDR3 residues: CASTRGGHSEAFF. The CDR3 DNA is TGCGCCAGCACCCGAGGGGGGCACTCTGAAGCTTTCTTT.